Included here is one T cell receptor beta chain sequence, with context. Original methodology: Using reference gene primer amplification, nucleated cell counts were estimated. Produced via immunoSEQ multiplex PCR; TCRdb's table is partial and in-frame only. The V and J calls and clone size were taken over from that table, and D and trimming were inferred from the DNA. The sample records around 290,000 clones, more than 85% being singletons. The CDR3 runs 13 residues. Trimming removed 5 bases at V and 8 bases at J, with 16 bases between. Germline values: CDR1 SGHNT, CDR2 YYREEE (reference sequence). These data are taken from a study of blood T cell repertoires in COVID-19. The wider study: Samples came from the United States, Italy and Spain, spanning acute and convalescent COVID-19.

The receptor was derived from a woman aged 25 to 39 with COVID-19, enrolled during active disease. Material: peripheral blood. The chain carries TRBV5-4 and TRBJ1-2; TRBD1 might be the D (5 bases). The CDR3 loop reads CASRSDRSEGYTF. CDR3 coding DNA: TGTGCCAGCAGATCTGACAGATCGGAAGGCTACACCTTC.